The 6 T cell receptor beta chains in this list originate from one sample, sequenced in a study of cytomegalovirus exposure and HLA in healthy donors. 60 Vbeta and 13 Jbeta primers were used in PCR. Repertoires were generated with immunoSEQ multiplex PCR, while TCRdb's copy carries only in-frame clones and drops some. The sample lists about 190,000 clones; roughly four fifths were seen once. The specimen sequenced was PBMCs. The receptors derive from a woman aged 30 to 39 in good health and CMV-seropositive.

This clone has a handful of counts. The chain recombines TRBV28 with TRBJ1-2; TRBD1 might be the D (6 bases). Per germline, CDR1 MDHEN and CDR2 SYDVKM. V shed 1 base and J shed 6 bases, with 15 bases lying between them. This CDR3 has 15 amino acids. The CDR3 here is CASSLSSTGGNGYTF. In nucleotides, the CDR3 is TGTGCCAGCAGTTTATCTTCCACGGGGGGCAATGGCTACACCTTC.

The gene calls are TRBV10-2 and TRBJ2-2; 8 bases match TRBD2. V dropped 6 bases and J dropped 7; count of bases not matched to a gene: 4. This CDR3 comprises 13 residues. Per germline, CDR1 WSHSY and CDR2 SAAADI. The CDR3 here is CASRGLESGELFF. CDR3 DNA sequence: TGCGCCAGCAGGGGACTAGAAAGCGGGGAGCTGTTTTTT.

This sequence joins TRBV6-1 and TRBJ2-1; 8 bases agree with TRBD2. V trimming: 8 bases; J trimming: 6 bases; junction bases outside the gene matches: 6. The CDR3 extends over 13 amino acids. Germline loops: CDR1 MNHNS, CDR2 SASEGT. CDR3 nucleotides: TGTGCCAGCTCCAGCGGGAGAAGCAATGAGCAGTTCTTC. Translating it yields CASSSGRSNEQFF.

The chain recombines TRBV7-6 with TRBJ2-1; the match to TRBD2 covers 11 bases. The germline V gene has CDR1 SGHVS and CDR2 FNYEAQ. The CDR3 length is 17 residues. The J segment lost 4 bases and the V segment lost 6 bases, leaving 11 bases of the junction unmatched. CDR3 nucleotide sequence: TGTGCCAGCAGTCGCCAAGACGGGACTAGCGGTTACAATGAGCAGTTCTTC. Translating gives CASSRQDGTSGYNEQFF.

The rearrangement uses TRBV5-1 and TRBJ2-7; the D is unclear. Deletions cut 4 bases from V and 5 bases from J, with 10 bases between. The germline V gene encodes CDR1 SGHRS and CDR2 YFSETQ. CDR3 size: 12 residues. The CDR3 loop is CASSPHRDEQYF. CDR3 bases: TGCGCCAGCAGCCCCCACCGCGACGAGCAGTACTTC. The full variable domain, completed using reference TRBV5-1 and TRBJ2-7, is KAGVTQTPRYLIKTRGQQVTLSCSPISGHRSVSWYQQTPGQGLQFLFEYFSETQRNKGNFPGRFSGRQFSNSRSEMNVSTLELGDSALYLCASSPHRDEQYFGPGTRLTVT.

This clone was detected only a few times. CDR3 coding DNA: TGTGCCAGCTCTTCGGCTACTGCGAGCGGGAGAATAGATACGCAGTATTTT. This codes for CASSSATASGRIDTQYF. V and J are TRBV27 and TRBJ2-3; TRBD2 aligns across 8 bases. Germline V CDR1 and CDR2: MNHEY, SMNVEV (reference sequence). V was clipped by 8 bases and J by 5 bases; unmatched bases: 18. The CDR3 covers 17 residues.